Sequencing of this T cell receptor (beta chain) was carried out in a study of blood T cell repertoires in COVID-19. The overall study: Both acute and convalescent COVID-19 samples were obtained from the United States, Italy and Spain.

CDR1 is KGHSH, CDR2 LQKENI, per germline. This CDR3 is built from 13 residues. Trimming shortened V by 0 bases and J by 2 bases, and 3 bases separated the two germline ends. Original methodology: Reference gene primer amplification in the assay estimated nucleated cell counts. Only in-frame clones appear in the TCRdb table, and some are missing; sequencing was by immunoSEQ multiplex PCR. The D gene and trimming were derived from the DNA, and the V and J assignments and clone size from that table. The table lists 250,000 to 350,000 clones, under 90% of them singletons. Allocation to cohorts depended on clinical history reported by the participants. Recovered status applied to Cohort 3 donors who had two consecutive negative PCRs. It also applied to those with clearance or with symptom resolution.

The sequenced sample consisted of PBMCs or T cells enriched from blood (not recorded which). The origin of this receptor is a woman aged 18-29 years who had recovered from COVID-19. The chain employs TRBV18 and TRBJ2-3, with D unresolved. DNA of the CDR3: TGTGCCAGCTCACCACCTAACACAGATACGCAGTATTTT. As protein: CASSPPNTDTQYF.